A selection of T cell receptor beta chains follows, all from one sample in a study of blood T cell repertoires in COVID-19. Only in-frame clones appear in the TCRdb table, and some are missing; sequencing was by immunoSEQ multiplex PCR. The sample consists of 450,000 or so clones, 75% to 90% of them appearing once. The sequenced material came from peripheral blood. The receptors were sampled from a woman aged 40 to 55 with COVID-19, enrolled during active disease. Each CDR3 is given with its conserved first and last residue. A D gene is named only where the DNA matches it firmly. Only some rows state a clone size, as once, few, many or a class for expanded clones.

V gene: TRBV6-6
J gene: TRBJ1-1
D gene: NA
clone size: NA
CDR3 DNA: TGTGCCAGCAGTGGCACAGGGCTAGGCAACACTGAAGCTTTCTTT
CDR3 protein: CASSGTGLGNTEAFF

V gene: TRBV27
J gene: TRBJ1-4
D gene: TRBD1
clone size: NA
CDR3 DNA: TGTGCCAGCAGTATTCAGGGGGCTAATGAAAAACTGTTTTTT
CDR3 protein: CASSIQGANEKLFF

V gene: TRBV12-5
J gene: TRBJ2-3
D gene: NA
clone size: NA
CDR3 DNA: TGTGCTAGTGTCTTACGACAAGTCACAGATACGCAGTATTTT
CDR3 protein: CASVLRQVTDTQYF

V gene: TRBV9
J gene: TRBJ1-2
D gene: NA
clone size: NA
CDR3 DNA: TGTGCCAGCAGCCCCTCAGGGGCGATCTATGGCTACACCTTC
CDR3 protein: CASSPSGAIYGYTF

V gene: TRBV19
J gene: TRBJ2-7
D gene: TRBD2
clone size: NA
CDR3 DNA: TGTGCCAGTACCCCAAACCATTTGACTAGCGGGAGCTCCTACGAGCAGTACTTC
CDR3 protein: CASTPNHLTSGSSYEQYF

V gene: TRBV12-2
J gene: TRBJ1-5
D gene: NA
clone size: NA
CDR3 DNA: TGTGCAAGTCGCGAACGGGGTGGGTTTCGCAATCAGCCCCAGCATTTT
CDR3 protein: CASRERGGFRNQPQHF

V gene: TRBV24-1
J gene: TRBJ2-6
D gene: NA
clone size: NA
CDR3 DNA: TGTGCCACCAGTGACCGAACTCTAGACTCTGGGGCCAACGTCCTGACTTTC
CDR3 protein: CATSDRTLDSGANVLTF

V gene: TRBV24-1
J gene: TRBJ2-1
D gene: TRBD1
clone size: NA
CDR3 DNA: TGTGCCACCAGTGAAGAGGGGGCCGACAATGAGCAGTTCTTC
CDR3 protein: CATSEEGADNEQFF

V gene: TRBV30
J gene: TRBJ1-2
D gene: NA
clone size: NA
CDR3 DNA: TGTGCCTGGACCACCCGTGGACTCACCTATGGCTACACCTTC
CDR3 protein: CAWTTRGLTYGYTF

V gene: TRBV5-5
J gene: TRBJ1-1
D gene: NA
clone size: NA
CDR3 DNA: TGTGCCAGCAGCTTGAGTCCAGGCGAGAACACTGAAGCTTTCTTT
CDR3 protein: CASSLSPGENTEAFF

V gene: TRBV7-9
J gene: TRBJ2-7
D gene: NA
clone size: NA
CDR3 DNA: TGTGCCAGCAGCTTCGGGATGGAGCAGTACTTC
CDR3 protein: CASSFGMEQYF

V gene: TRBV5-1
J gene: TRBJ1-5
D gene: NA
clone size: NA
CDR3 DNA: TGCGCCAGCAGCTTGGGGGCAGGGGAACAGCCCCAGCATTTT
CDR3 protein: CASSLGAGEQPQHF

V gene: TRBV6-1
J gene: TRBJ2-2
D gene: TRBD2
clone size: NA
CDR3 DNA: TGTGCCAGCAGTGAACCGGGAGGGAGCACCGGGGAGCTGTTTTTT
CDR3 protein: CASSEPGGSTGELFF

V gene: TRBV24-1
J gene: TRBJ1-3
D gene: NA
clone size: NA
CDR3 DNA: TGTGCCACCAGTGATTCCGCCAGCTCTGGAAACACCATATATTTT
CDR3 protein: CATSDSASSGNTIYF

V gene: TRBV7-3
J gene: TRBJ1-1
D gene: NA
clone size: NA
CDR3 DNA: TGTGCCAGCAGCCAGGGCGTAACTAATGAAGCTTTCTTT
CDR3 protein: CASSQGVTNEAFF

V gene: TRBV4-3
J gene: TRBJ2-1
D gene: TRBD1
clone size: NA
CDR3 DNA: TGCGCCAGCAGCCAAGATGGGACAGGAGCCTACAATGAGCAGTTCTTC
CDR3 protein: CASSQDGTGAYNEQFF

V gene: TRBV7-2
J gene: TRBJ1-3
D gene: NA
clone size: NA
CDR3 DNA: TGTGCCAGCAGCTTAAGCGGGTATTCCTCTGGAAACACCATATATTTT
CDR3 protein: CASSLSGYSSGNTIYF

V gene: TRBV5-4
J gene: TRBJ2-7
D gene: NA
clone size: NA
CDR3 DNA: TGTGCCGTAGGGGGGGTTGGCAGCCCATTAGGGCAGTACTTC
CDR3 protein: CAVGGVGSPLGQYF

V gene: TRBV2
J gene: TRBJ2-1
D gene: NA
clone size: NA
CDR3 DNA: TGTGCCAGCAGTGATGCGGGGTTCGGGAATGAGCAGTTCTTC
CDR3 protein: CASSDAGFGNEQFF

V gene: TRBV27
J gene: TRBJ2-2
D gene: TRBD2
clone size: NA
CDR3 DNA: TGTGCCAGCAGTTTTGTGGGGCCGCTGGGGGGGGAGTCCGGGGAGCTGTTTTTT
CDR3 protein: CASSFVGPLGGESGELFF

V gene: TRBV5-1
J gene: TRBJ1-1
D gene: NA
clone size: NA
CDR3 DNA: TGCGCCAGCAGCTCCCGACCGGCTGGAGGCACTGAAGCTTTCTTT
CDR3 protein: CASSSRPAGGTEAFF

V gene: TRBV5-5
J gene: TRBJ1-5
D gene: NA
clone size: NA
CDR3 DNA: TGTGCCAGCAGCTCGACCGGGGGATGGAATAGCAATCAGCCCCAGCATTTT
CDR3 protein: CASSSTGGWNSNQPQHF

V gene: TRBV25-1
J gene: TRBJ2-7
D gene: NA
clone size: NA
CDR3 DNA: TGTGCCAGCAGTCCGGACAGATTGAGGACCTACGAGCAGTACTTC
CDR3 protein: CASSPDRLRTYEQYF

V gene: TRBV30
J gene: TRBJ1-4
D gene: TRBD1
clone size: NA
CDR3 DNA: TGTGCCTGGACCCCCCGGTTACTGGACAGGACCTTCCGAGCTAATGAAAAACTGTTTTTT
CDR3 protein: CAWTPRLLDRTFRANEKLFF

V gene: TRBV9
J gene: TRBJ2-1
D gene: TRBD2
clone size: NA
CDR3 DNA: TGTGCCAGCAGCGTTCTCGGGGGGGCATATGAGCAGTTCTTC
CDR3 protein: CASSVLGGAYEQFF

V gene: TRBV9
J gene: TRBJ2-2
D gene: NA
clone size: NA
CDR3 DNA: TGTGCCAGCAGCCCGAGAGAGGTGTACACCGGGGAGCTGTTTTTT
CDR3 protein: CASSPREVYTGELFF

V gene: TRBV30
J gene: TRBJ1-6
D gene: NA
clone size: NA
CDR3 DNA: TGTGCCTGGATGGCCCAGTATAATTCACCCCTCCACTTT
CDR3 protein: CAWMAQYNSPLHF

V gene: TRBV7-2
J gene: TRBJ1-6
D gene: TRBD1
clone size: few
CDR3 DNA: TGTGCCAGCAGCTTTCGACAGGGGAATTCACCCCTCCACTTT
CDR3 protein: CASSFRQGNSPLHF

V gene: TRBV19
J gene: TRBJ2-7
D gene: NA
clone size: NA
CDR3 DNA: TGTGCCAGTAGTATGGGTTACGGTAGCGGAGCCTACGAGCAGTACTTC
CDR3 protein: CASSMGYGSGAYEQYF

V gene: TRBV28
J gene: TRBJ1-6
D gene: NA
clone size: NA
CDR3 DNA: TGTGCCAGCAGTTTTCCCCCAGGCTATAATTCACCCCTCCACTTT
CDR3 protein: CASSFPPGYNSPLHF

V gene: TRBV27
J gene: TRBJ1-5
D gene: TRBD1
clone size: NA
CDR3 DNA: TGTGCCAGCAGTGCCCAGACAGGGTGGGAAAGCAATCAGCCCCAGCATTTT
CDR3 protein: CASSAQTGWESNQPQHF

V gene: TRBV5-1
J gene: TRBJ2-1
D gene: NA
clone size: few
CDR3 DNA: TGCGCCAGCAGCTTGGGCACAGACTCCTACAATGAGCAGTTCTTC
CDR3 protein: CASSLGTDSYNEQFF

V gene: TRBV28
J gene: TRBJ2-1
D gene: NA
clone size: once
CDR3 DNA: TGTGCCAGCAGTTTATGGGGGGTCAGGGGTGAGCAGTTCTTC
CDR3 protein: CASSLWGVRGEQFF

V gene: TRBV29-1
J gene: TRBJ2-1
D gene: NA
clone size: NA
CDR3 DNA: TGCAGCGTTGAGGTCCTTATGGCTTCCAATGAGCAGTTCTTC
CDR3 protein: CSVEVLMASNEQFF

V gene: TRBV7-2
J gene: TRBJ2-5
D gene: NA
clone size: NA
CDR3 DNA: TGTGCCAGCAGCCTTTTTCAAGGGGGGGCCGGAAAGACCCAGTACTTC
CDR3 protein: CASSLFQGGAGKTQYF

V gene: TRBV6-5
J gene: TRBJ1-4
D gene: NA
clone size: NA
CDR3 DNA: TGTGCCAGCAGTAGTACCGGGACTCTTAATGAAAAACTGTTTTTT
CDR3 protein: CASSSTGTLNEKLFF

V gene: TRBV10-3
J gene: TRBJ2-7
D gene: NA
clone size: NA
CDR3 DNA: TGTGCCATCACGGGCGCAGGGATTGGGGAGCAGTACTTC
CDR3 protein: CAITGAGIGEQYF

V gene: TRBV28
J gene: TRBJ1-1
D gene: NA
clone size: NA
CDR3 DNA: TGTGCCAGCAGCCCATGGACAGACTACACTGAAGCTTTCTTT
CDR3 protein: CASSPWTDYTEAFF

V gene: TRBV27
J gene: TRBJ2-2
D gene: TRBD1
clone size: NA
CDR3 DNA: TGTGCCAGCAGTTCCCCCTCGCCGGGACAGGGGTCCACCGGGGAGCTGTTTTTT
CDR3 protein: CASSSPSPGQGSTGELFF

V gene: TRBV29-1
J gene: TRBJ1-2
D gene: NA
clone size: NA
CDR3 DNA: TGCAGCGTCCGAGGAGGGAGTGAACAGGATGGCTACACCTTC
CDR3 protein: CSVRGGSEQDGYTF

V gene: TRBV5-1
J gene: TRBJ1-2
D gene: NA
clone size: NA
CDR3 DNA: TGCGCCAGCAGCTCACAGTGGGATGGCTACACCTTC
CDR3 protein: CASSSQWDGYTF

V gene: TRBV11-1
J gene: TRBJ1-5
D gene: NA
clone size: NA
CDR3 DNA: TGTGCCAGCAGCTTAACTGCCGCTCAGCCCCAGCATTTT
CDR3 protein: CASSLTAAQPQHF

V gene: TRBV27
J gene: TRBJ2-7
D gene: NA
clone size: NA
CDR3 DNA: TGTGCCAGCAGTTTTTGGCAGGGGTACGAGCAGTACTTC
CDR3 protein: CASSFWQGYEQYF

V gene: TRBV19
J gene: TRBJ2-2
D gene: NA
clone size: NA
CDR3 DNA: TGTGCCAGTAGTATTGTACAGGGATCCGGGGAGCTGTTTTTT
CDR3 protein: CASSIVQGSGELFF

V gene: TRBV19
J gene: TRBJ2-3
D gene: TRBD2
clone size: NA
CDR3 DNA: TGTGCCAGTCGAAGGGTGGCTAGCGGTAGCACAGATACGCAGTATTTT
CDR3 protein: CASRRVASGSTDTQYF

V gene: TRBV6-2/TRBV6-3
J gene: TRBJ1-2
D gene: TRBD1
clone size: NA
CDR3 DNA: TGTGCCAGCAGTGCGGCAGGGGGTTATCGCGGCTACACCTTC
CDR3 protein: CASSAAGGYRGYTF